This TCR beta chain derives from a study of tumor and adjacent non-tumor tissue in lung cancer. Study context: On average, productive TCRbeta reads reached about 4.2 million per sample. Points from the study as a whole: Tumor tissue had significantly higher TCR diversity than normal lung. In normal lung, the top 100 clones were significantly more dominant than in tumor.

TCRbeta libraries were built with three rounds of nested PCR, modified from ARM-PCR. A single record per CDR3 protein comes from TCRdb applying MiXCR to the multiplex PCR reads. The data hold about 200,000 distinct CDR3 sequences, with 71% observed a single time. RNA was extracted from bulk tissue without any cell sorting. V lost 4 bases, J lost 3 bases, and 15 bases lay in between. The length of the CDR3 is 15 residues. In germline, CDR1 is MNHEY, CDR2 SVGAGI. About this clonotype: The antigen is undetermined.

The receptor was isolated from a man aged 60 to 69 with non-small cell lung cancer. The genes are TRBV6-5 and TRBJ2-5, with D maybe TRBD1 (6 bases). Sample: lung tumor tissue. For the CDR3, the DNA is TGTGCCAGCAGTTCCGGGAACAGGGTTAAAGAGACCCAGTACTTC. This gives the protein CASSSGNRVKETQYF.